This TCR beta chain was found in a study of tumor-infiltrating lymphocytes in primary liver carcinoma. For the study at large: These were node-negative, non-metastatic T1-T3 tumors of about 4 to 11 cm.

The study's findings and limits: A significantly higher top-250-clone fraction was found in tumors than in blood (p = 0.039).

CDR1 is SGHAT, CDR2 FQDESV, per germline (reference sequence). The CDR3 covers 15 residues. Synthesis of TCR beta cDNA was carried out from 500 ng total RNA with a constant-region primer. Amplification in three nested multiplex PCR rounds with slightly modified ARM-PCR gave rise to TCR beta libraries. Forward primers for TRBV1-TRBV30 and a C-beta reverse primer served the first two PCR rounds, at around 9 cycles each. TCRdb reprocessed the multiplex PCR reads via MiXCR and lists one record per CDR3 protein. Of some 110,000 distinct CDR3 sequences listed, roughly 80% are singletons. Starting material for RNA and DNA co-extraction consisted of about 20-32 mg of unsorted bulk tissue. Infection with HBV was chronic in patients; they were treatment-naive. Every one of the tumor samples had a viable tumor cell content above 80%. This clonotype was detected once. Its antigen is still unknown. At one of its ends the junction is not consistent with the germline gene, which may arise from a read error.

Sequencing was performed on liver tumor tissue from sampling region 3. Documented subset: tumor region T3, left-lateral pole. The sequence was obtained from a man aged 40-50 years with primary liver carcinoma and hepatitis B virus infection. This rearrangement joins TRBV11-1 to TRBJ2-3; D gene ambiguous. The tail of the sequence fits TRBJ1-5 better, so the J call may be wrong. The CDR3 spells CTSSLPMESTDTQHF. CDR3 nucleotides: TGTACCAGCAGTTTGCCGATGGAGAGCACAGATACACAGCATTTT.